This TCR beta chain was recovered during a study of human T cells and chemical hapten exposure. Broader study findings: Relative to control repertoires, expanded TCRs gave rise to significantly more large CDR3 similarity clusters.

Trimming removed 0 bases from V and 5 bases from J, with 11 bases in between. The CDR3 length is 15 residues. From germline, CDR1 is SGHNT and CDR2 YENEEA. As regards this clonotype: No antigen is known for it.

TCRdb reanalysed the RACE reads using MiXCR and keeps one entry per CDR3 protein. The table lists 95,000 to 150,000 distinct CDR3 sequences, roughly 12% of them singletons. Time point: patch test 3, about 24 weeks after DPC sensitization. The treatment here: therapeutic diphenylcyclopropenone sensitization with weekly scalp DPC. The sequencing used whole blood, collected in connection with sensitization to the hapten diphenylcyclopropenone (DPC). This chain connects TRBV11-3 to TRBJ2-1, with D tentatively TRBD2 (7 bases). This receptor was obtained from a woman aged 50 to 60 with alopecia areata. Some clones in this sample may be carry-over from other donors' samples. The CDR3, as DNA: TGTGCCAGCAGCTTAGATGGGGGGGCCCACAATGAGCAGTTCTTC. Encoded protein: CASSLDGGAHNEQFF.